Following are 14 T cell receptor beta chains from one sample sequenced in a study of T-cell reconstitution after alpha-beta-depleted transplantation in children. Library preparation (for TCRbeta) was performed with unique molecular identifiers. TCRdb analysed the PCR reads with MiXCR anew, one entry per CDR3 protein. Of over 150,000 distinct CDR3 sequences listed, approximately 6.9% are singletons. The input for sequencing was PBMCs, taken before TCRalphabeta/CD19-depleted stem cell transplant. Receptors originate from a boy aged 2 to 10 with acute lymphoblastic leukemia, due to receive a stem cell transplant.

This clonotype was counted only a few times. The DNA of the CDR3 is TGTGCCAGCAGTTTGGGGGTCTCTGGAAACACCATATATTTT. The encoded protein is CASSLGVSGNTIYF. The rearrangement uses TRBV28 and TRBJ1-3, with D perhaps matching TRBD1 (5 bases). Germline CDR1 reads MDHEN; CDR2 reads SYDVKM. V lost 3 bases to trimming and J lost 0 bases, with 6 bases between them. This CDR3 region has 14 residues.

This clonotype was detected many times. The gene calls are TRBV28 and TRBJ1-3; 7 bases are shared with TRBD1. CDR3 length equals 11 residues. V gave up 10 bases and J gave up 10 bases; unmatched junction bases: 7. The germline V gene has CDR1 MDHEN and CDR2 SYDVKM. The DNA for the CDR3 is TGTGCCACCGCAGGCAGGGGGACCATATATTTT. Translated: CATAGRGTIYF.

This sequence joins TRBV4-2 and TRBJ2-3, with a possible D match to TRBD2 (5 bases). Germline CDR1 and CDR2: LGHNA and YNFKEQ. The CDR3 consists of 13 residues. The V gene lost 4 bases and the J gene lost 5 bases, with 10 bases spanning the gap. CDR3 region: CASSPIEGDTQYF. For the CDR3, the DNA is TGTGCCAGCAGCCCGATAGAGGGAGATACGCAGTATTTT.

There are a few counts of this clonotype. The CDR3 coding sequence is TGTGCCAGCAGTTTAGGGACAGGGCAGCGGCAGCCCCAGCATTTT. Translation: CASSLGTGQRQPQHF. The chain is built from TRBV28 and TRBJ1-5, with 9 bases aligning to TRBD1. Germline values: CDR1 MDHEN, CDR2 SYDVKM. The trim removed 2 bases at V and 7 bases at J, leaving 6 bases unmatched. The CDR3 covers 15 residues.

This clonotype was recorded a few times. The gene calls are TRBV20-1 and TRBJ2-7; 7 bases fit TRBD2. The CDR3 covers 16 residues. Germline assignment: CDR1 DFQATT and CDR2 SNEGSKA (reference sequence). The trim removed 3 bases at V and 2 bases at J, leaving 13 bases unmatched. The CDR3 is CSARAGTTGLPYEQYF. The CDR3 DNA is TGCAGTGCTAGGGCCGGGACTACCGGGCTTCCCTACGAGCAGTACTTC.

Of note for this clonotype: An end of the junction differs from the germline gene, which may be a read error. This rearrangement joins TRBV20-1 to TRBJ1-3; D not resolved. This CDR3 spans 13 amino acids. Germline CDR1 and CDR2: DFQATT and SNEGSKA (reference sequence). CDR3: CIARASSGNTIYF. CDR3 nucleotide sequence: TGCATTGCTAGAGCCTCCTCTGGAAACACCATATATTTT.

This clonotype has ten or more counts. This chain uses TRBV20-1 with TRBJ2-5; D possibly matches TRBD1 or TRBD2 (6 bases each). CDR1 and CDR2 (germline): DFQATT, SNEGSKA (reference sequence). This CDR3 spans 13 amino acids. V was trimmed by 6 bases and J by 4 bases, leaving 15 bases between them. The CDR3 is CSAITGRRETQYF. CDR3 DNA sequence: TGCAGTGCCATCACAGGGAGGCGAGAGACCCAGTACTTC.

The table lists this clonotype with a few counts. CDR3 bases: TGTGCCAGCAGCCACAGGGGGCCTAACTATGGCTACACCTTC. Its translation: CASSHRGPNYGYTF. This rearrangement joins TRBV7-8 to TRBJ1-2, with 9 bases fitting TRBD1. Germline V CDR1 and CDR2: SGHVS, FQNEAQ. The CDR3 length is 14 residues. V was clipped by 5 bases and J by 0 bases; unmatched bases: 1.

Many counts were recorded for this clonotype. The chain is built from TRBV6-2 or TRBV6-3 and TRBJ2-5; 7 bases line up with TRBD2. Trimming took 2 bases from V and 3 from J; bases not matched to a gene: 3. Germline V gene lookup returns CDR1 MNHEY and CDR2 SVGEGT. The CDR3 consists of 14 residues. CDR3: CASSYGLAEETQYF. In DNA, the CDR3 is TGTGCCAGCAGTTACGGTCTAGCGGAAGAGACCCAGTACTTC.

At least ten counts were recorded for this clonotype. The junction differs from germline at one of its ends, possibly a read error. The V gene is TRBV20-1, the J gene TRBJ2-5; no definite D call. Germline lookup yields CDR1 DFQATT and CDR2 SNEGSKA (reference sequence). The CDR3 sequence is 13 residues long. The CDR3 loop reads CSAGRTDQGTQYF. The CDR3 bases are TGCAGTGCTGGACGGACCGATCAAGGGACCCAGTACTTC.

This clonotype has more than one count but fewer than ten. The chain combines TRBV6-2 or TRBV6-3 with TRBJ2-1; 16 bases line up with TRBD2. Germline V gene lookup returns CDR1 MNHEY and CDR2 SVGEGT. This CDR3 has 18 residues. J gave up 8 bases and V 5 bases, and 12 bases lay outside the gene matches. The CDR3 nucleotides are TGTGCCAGCAGTCTCGGGACTAGCGGGAGGGCCTACTGGGATGAGCAGTTCTTC. Translated: CASSLGTSGRAYWDEQFF.

This clonotype was observed at least ten times. V usage is TRBV13 and J usage is TRBJ2-2; 7 nucleotides align to TRBD2. The trim removed 2 bases at V and 3 bases at J, leaving 12 bases unmatched. CDR1 and CDR2 from the germline V gene are PRHDT and FYEKMQ (reference sequence). The CDR3 is 18 amino acids. CDR3 DNA: TGTGCCAGCAGCTTAAGCCTGCCAAGGCTAGCGGACACCGGGGAGCTGTTTTTT. Its translation: CASSLSLPRLADTGELFF.

This clonotype was counted many times. Written as DNA, the CDR3 is TGTGCCAGCAGGGCGGGACTTACGTACGAGCAGTACTTC. Protein product: CASRAGLTYEQYF. The chain joins TRBV12-3 or TRBV12-4 to TRBJ2-7; a weak D match, TRBD2 (6 bases). Trimming took 6 bases from V and 4 from J, leaving 13 bases between them. The CDR3 runs 13 residues.

Only a few counts were recorded for this clonotype. The chain joins TRBV5-6 to TRBJ2-1; TRBD2 might be the D (5 bases). V lost 0 bases, J lost 4 bases, and 8 bases lay in between. Germline CDR1 is SGHDT and CDR2 is YYEEEE. This CDR3 contains 14 residues. The CDR3: CASSLAGFYNEQFF. CDR3 nucleotides: TGTGCCAGCAGCTTGGCGGGGTTTTACAATGAGCAGTTCTTC.